This T cell receptor beta chain was retrieved from a study of post-analysis software for immune sequencing data. Looking at the study overall: Multiple sclerosis in the patients followed relapsing-remitting, secondary progressive and progressive-relapsing courses. Overall study results and limits: Multiple sclerosis was associated with a significant reduction in normalized Chao1 diversity relative to controls. A few TRBV segments occurring more often in patients than controls included TRBV5-6, TRBV5-1 and TRBV20-1. Strong same-batch co-clustering of samples appeared with F measure clustering.

This CDR3 is built from 18 residues. In germline, CDR1 is MGHRA, CDR2 YSYEKL. V shed 1 base and J 3 bases; nucleotides not matched to a gene: 14. Sequencing libraries made from TCR beta cDNA carried unique molecular identifiers. T cells numbering about 0.9 to 11 million yielded cDNA molecules that totaled about 500,000. One entry per CDR3 protein, called by TCRdb with MiXCR from the PCR reads. In the table there are roughly 600,000 distinct CDR3 sequences, 44% of which are singletons. Only a few counts were recorded for this clonotype. As yet, its antigen is unknown. The chain is built from TRBV4-1 and TRBJ1-1; 7 bases map to TRBD1. The sequenced sample was blood. The TCR originated in a girl aged 5-17 years with multiple sclerosis. In DNA form, the CDR3 reads TGCGCCAGCAGCCAAGGTGGCAGGGGGAACCTTCGCGACACTGAAGCTTTCTTT. Amino acid sequence: CASSQGGRGNLRDTEAFF.